A selection of T cell receptor beta chains follows, all from one sample in a study of shared clonotypes between healthy human individuals. This table comes from immunoSEQ multiplex PCR, and its TCRdb copy is limited to in-frame clones, with some not included. The data contain 2 million to 3 million clones, roughly 93% of them singletons. The source material was naive CD4+ T cells from PBMCs. Receptors were obtained from a man in his late teens or twenties in good health. Some clones in this sample may be carry-over from other donors' samples. Each CDR3 is given with its conserved first and last residue. D genes are given only for firm matches. Part of the rows lack a size; the others show once, few, many or a class for expanded clones.

-	TRBJ2-5	TRBV7-9	TRBD1	CASSLDREETQYF	TGTGCCAGCAGCTTGGACAGGGAAGAGACCCAGTACTTC
-	TRBJ2-1	TRBV7-2	-	CASSLGGAYGEQFF	TGTGCCAGCAGCTTAGGGGGAGCTTACGGTGAGCAGTTCTTC
-	TRBJ2-2	TRBV10-1	TRBD1	CASSSGTGANTGELFF	TGCGCCAGCAGTTCCGGGACAGGGGCGAACACCGGGGAGCTGTTTTTT
-	TRBJ2-7	TRBV19	-	CASSIFGTVSEQYF	TGTGCCAGTAGTATATTTGGGACGGTAAGCGAGCAGTACTTC
-	TRBJ2-7	TRBV11-1	-	CASSSATAREQYF	TGTGCCAGCAGCTCGGCTACCGCGCGGGAGCAGTACTTC
-	TRBJ1-2	TRBV6-6	-	CASSVGRESYTF	TGTGCCAGCAGTGTGGGACGGGAAAGCTACACCTTC
-	TRBJ2-5	TRBV5-4	-	CASTEGRRQETQYF	TGTGCCAGCACTGAGGGGAGACGTCAAGAGACCCAGTACTTC
few	TRBJ1-4	TRBV19	-	CASSSALVEKLFF	TGTGCCAGTAGCAGCGCCCTGGTCGAAAAACTGTTTTTT
-	TRBJ2-2	TRBV7-2	-	CASSGTRGNTGELFF	TGTGCCAGCAGCGGCACACGGGGGAACACCGGGGAGCTGTTTTTT
-	TRBJ1-1	TRBV2	-	CASTPEARPAFF	TGTGCCAGCACCCCGGAGGCCAGGCCAGCTTTCTTT
-	TRBJ1-1	TRBV4-1	-	CASSQGGSEAFF	TGCGCCAGCAGCCAGGGCGGCAGTGAAGCTTTCTTT
-	TRBJ2-5	TRBV18	-	CASSPPHADMGTQYF	TGTGCCAGCTCACCACCGCACGCTGACATGGGGACCCAGTACTTC
-	TRBJ1-2	TRBV19	TRBD1	CASSLTGGDGYGYTF	TGTGCCAGTAGTTTAACAGGGGGAGATGGCTATGGCTACACCTTC
once	TRBJ1-1	TRBV7-9	-	CASRLGYGEAFF	TGTGCCAGCAGATTGGGGTACGGTGAAGCTTTCTTT
once	TRBJ1-1	TRBV18	-	CASSPPGDGPEAFF	TGTGCCAGCTCACCTCCAGGGGATGGTCCTGAAGCTTTCTTT
few	TRBJ2-2	TRBV28	TRBD2	CASRGTSGSVELFF	TGTGCCAGCAGGGGGACTAGCGGGAGTGTGGAGCTGTTTTTT
-	TRBJ2-7	TRBV27	-	CASSLRGSGTFSYEQYF	TGTGCCAGCAGTTTAAGGGGGAGCGGGACTTTCTCCTACGAGCAGTACTTC
-	TRBJ1-2	TRBV20-1	-	CSARTYYGYTF	TGCAGTGCTAGGACCTATTATGGCTACACCTTC
-	TRBJ2-7	TRBV28	-	CASSFRSYEQYF	TGTGCCAGCAGTTTTCGGTCCTACGAGCAGTACTTC
once	TRBJ1-4	TRBV29-1	-	CSVGLREKLFF	TGCAGCGTTGGATTGAGGGAAAAACTGTTTTTT
-	TRBJ2-3	TRBV19	TRBD2	CASSPPGRVGTDTQYF	TGTGCCAGTAGTCCCCCCGGGAGGGTAGGCACAGATACGCAGTATTTT
-	TRBJ2-2	TRBV5-1	TRBD1	CASSLEGAATGELFF	TGCGCCAGCAGCTTGGAGGGGGCGGCCACCGGGGAGCTGTTTTTT
-	TRBJ2-1	TRBV5-1	-	CASRYQGLANEQFF	TGCGCCAGCAGGTACCAGGGCTTGGCCAATGAGCAGTTCTTC
-	TRBJ1-4	TRBV5-4	TRBD1	CASSGDRLNEKLFF	TGTGCCAGCAGCGGGGACAGACTAAATGAAAAACTGTTTTTT
once	TRBJ2-3	TRBV4-3	-	CASSQDLAVTDTQYF	TGCGCCAGCAGCCAAGATCTGGCGGTCACAGATACGCAGTATTTT
-	TRBJ2-2	TRBV28	-	CASSSPNTGELFF	TGTGCCAGCAGTTCGCCGAACACCGGGGAGCTGTTTTTT
-	TRBJ1-1	TRBV28	-	CASRRDRSNTEAFF	TGTGCCAGCAGGCGGGACCGGTCAAACACTGAAGCTTTCTTT
-	TRBJ1-2	TRBV30	TRBD1	CAWRKTGELSYGYTF	TGTGCCTGGAGGAAGACAGGGGAGTTAAGCTATGGCTACACCTTC
once	TRBJ2-5	TRBV30	-	CARATVLQETQYF	TGTGCCCGGGCGACGGTTTTACAAGAGACCCAGTACTTC
-	TRBJ2-2	TRBV9	-	CASSGRTSANTGELFF	TGTGCCAGCAGCGGCAGGACGAGTGCGAATACCGGGGAGCTGTTTTTT
-	TRBJ2-1	TRBV7-2	TRBD2	CASSLAPSGSGYNEQFF	TGTGCCAGCAGCTTAGCGCCTAGCGGGAGTGGCTACAATGAGCAGTTCTTC
-	TRBJ2-2	TRBV27	TRBD1	CASSLRGGDASNTGELFF	TGTGCCAGCAGTTTGCGAGGGGGCGATGCGTCGAACACCGGGGAGCTGTTTTTT
once	TRBJ1-5	TRBV5-1	-	CASSLAGVSNQPQHF	TGCGCCAGCAGCTTGGCTGGGGTTAGCAATCAGCCCCAGCATTTT
-	TRBJ1-1	TRBV9	-	CASSVGQHTNTEAFF	TGTGCCAGCAGCGTAGGGCAGCACACAAACACTGAAGCTTTCTTT
-	TRBJ1-3	TRBV5-1	-	CASRAPSGNTIYF	TGCGCCAGCCGGGCCCCCTCTGGAAACACCATATATTTT
-	TRBJ2-1	TRBV4-3	TRBD2	CASSQVPTSGRGNEQFF	TGCGCCAGCAGCCAAGTCCCTACTAGCGGGAGGGGTAATGAGCAGTTCTTC
-	TRBJ1-2	TRBV5-1	-	CASSFKSSGYTF	TGCGCCAGCAGCTTTAAGTCCTCGGGCTACACCTTC
-	TRBJ2-3	TRBV2	-	CASKSTDRQYF	TGTGCCAGCAAATCGACAGACAGGCAGTATTTT
-	TRBJ2-1	TRBV12-5	TRBD1	CASGSWTGSRNEQFF	TGTGCTAGTGGTTCGTGGACAGGGTCTCGTAATGAGCAGTTCTTC